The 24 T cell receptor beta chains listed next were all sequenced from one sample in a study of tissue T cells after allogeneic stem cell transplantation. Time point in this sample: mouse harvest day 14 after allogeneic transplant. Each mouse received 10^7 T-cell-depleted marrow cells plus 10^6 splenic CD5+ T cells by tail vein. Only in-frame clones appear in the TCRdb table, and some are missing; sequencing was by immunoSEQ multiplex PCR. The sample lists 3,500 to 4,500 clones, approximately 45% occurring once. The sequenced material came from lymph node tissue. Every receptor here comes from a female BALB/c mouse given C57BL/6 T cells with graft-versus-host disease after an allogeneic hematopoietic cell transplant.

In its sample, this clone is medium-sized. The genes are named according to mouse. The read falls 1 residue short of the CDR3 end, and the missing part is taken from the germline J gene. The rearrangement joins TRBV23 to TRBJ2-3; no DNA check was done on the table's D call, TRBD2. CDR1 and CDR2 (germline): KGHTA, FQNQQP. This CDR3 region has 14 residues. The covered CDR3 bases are TGCTCCAGCAGTCCGGACTGGGGAGCAGAAACGCTGTAT. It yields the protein CSSSPDWGAETLY. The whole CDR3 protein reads CSSSPDWGAETLYF. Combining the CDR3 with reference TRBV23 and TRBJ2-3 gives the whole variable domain DAAVTQKPRYLIKMKGQEAEMKCIPEKGHTAVFWYQQKQSKELKFLIYFQNQQPLDQIDMVKERFSAVCPSSSLCSLGIRTCEAEDSALYLCSSSPDWGAETLYFGSGTRLTVL.

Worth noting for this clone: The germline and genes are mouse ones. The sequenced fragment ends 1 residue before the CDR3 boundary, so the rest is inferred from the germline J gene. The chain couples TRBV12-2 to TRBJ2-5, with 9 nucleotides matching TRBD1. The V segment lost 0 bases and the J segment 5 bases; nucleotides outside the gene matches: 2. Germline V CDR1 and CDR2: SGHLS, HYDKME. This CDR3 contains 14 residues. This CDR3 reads CASSLDRGRDTQYF. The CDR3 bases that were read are TGTGCCAGCTCTCTCGACAGGGGGAGAGACACCCAGTAC.

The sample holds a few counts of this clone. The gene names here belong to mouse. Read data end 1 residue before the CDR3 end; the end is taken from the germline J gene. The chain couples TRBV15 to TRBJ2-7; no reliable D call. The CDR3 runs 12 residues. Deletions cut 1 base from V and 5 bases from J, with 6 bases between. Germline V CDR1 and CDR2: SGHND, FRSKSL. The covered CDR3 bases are TGTGCCAGCAGTTTAGACGGGCATGAACAGTAC. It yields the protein CASSLDGHEQY. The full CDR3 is CASSLDGHEQYF.

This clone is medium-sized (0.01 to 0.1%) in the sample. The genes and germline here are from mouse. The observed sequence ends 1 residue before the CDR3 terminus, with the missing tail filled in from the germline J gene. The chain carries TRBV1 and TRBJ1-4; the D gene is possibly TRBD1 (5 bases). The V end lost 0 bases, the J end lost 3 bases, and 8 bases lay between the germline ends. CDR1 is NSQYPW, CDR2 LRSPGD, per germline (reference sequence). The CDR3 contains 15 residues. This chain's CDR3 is CTCSADGGANERLFF. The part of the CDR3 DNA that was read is TGCACCTGCAGTGCAGACGGGGGGGCCAACGAAAGATTATTT.

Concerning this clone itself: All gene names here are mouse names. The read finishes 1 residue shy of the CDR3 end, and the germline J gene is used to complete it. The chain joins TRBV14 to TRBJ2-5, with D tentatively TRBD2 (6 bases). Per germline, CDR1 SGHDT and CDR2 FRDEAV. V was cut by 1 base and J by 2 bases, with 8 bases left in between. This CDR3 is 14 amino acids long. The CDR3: CASSFPGVQDTQYF. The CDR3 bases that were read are TGTGCCAGCAGTTTCCCTGGGGTCCAAGACACCCAGTAC.

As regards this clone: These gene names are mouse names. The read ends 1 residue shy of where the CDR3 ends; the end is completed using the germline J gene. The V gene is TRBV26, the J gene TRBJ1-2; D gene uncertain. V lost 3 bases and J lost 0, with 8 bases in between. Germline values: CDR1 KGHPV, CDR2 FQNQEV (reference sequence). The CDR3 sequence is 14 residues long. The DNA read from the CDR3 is TGTGCCAGCAGTCTACTGACACCAAACTCCGACTACACC. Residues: CASSLLTPNSDYT. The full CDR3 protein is CASSLLTPNSDYTF.

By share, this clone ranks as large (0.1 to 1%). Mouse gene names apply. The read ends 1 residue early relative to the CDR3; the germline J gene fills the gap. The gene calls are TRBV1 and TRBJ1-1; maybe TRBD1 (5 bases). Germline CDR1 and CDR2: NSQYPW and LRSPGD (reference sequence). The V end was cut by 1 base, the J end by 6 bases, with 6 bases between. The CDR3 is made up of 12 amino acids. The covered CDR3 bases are TGCACCTGCAGTGCAGGGGGACCAGAAGTCTTC. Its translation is CTCSAGGPEVF. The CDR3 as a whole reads CTCSAGGPEVFF.

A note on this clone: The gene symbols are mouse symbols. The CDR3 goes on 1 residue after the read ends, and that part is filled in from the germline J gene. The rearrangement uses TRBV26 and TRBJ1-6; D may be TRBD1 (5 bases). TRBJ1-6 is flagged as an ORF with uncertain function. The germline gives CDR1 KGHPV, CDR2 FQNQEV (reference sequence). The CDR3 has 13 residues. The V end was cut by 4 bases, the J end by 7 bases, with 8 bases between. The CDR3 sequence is CASSPGRNSPLYF. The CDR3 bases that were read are TGTGCCAGCAGTCCGGGACGGAATTCGCCCCTCTAC.

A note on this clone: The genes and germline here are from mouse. The DNA read from the CDR3 is TGTGCCTGGAGTCCTGGGGGGGGGCGTTTGGCAGAAACGCTGTAT. Encoded protein: CAWSPGGGRLAETLY. In full, the CDR3 is CAWSPGGGRLAETLYF. The chain joins TRBV31 to TRBJ2-3, with TRBD2 matching over 9 bases. The read finishes 1 residue shy of the CDR3 end, and the germline J gene is used to complete it. CDR3 size: 16 residues. The ends lost 1 base at V and 3 bases at J; junction bases unmatched: 8. Per the germline V gene, CDR1 is GKSSPN and CDR2 is SITVG. Combining the CDR3 with reference TRBV31 and TRBJ2-3 gives the whole variable domain AQTIHQWPVAEIKAVGSPLSLGCTIKGKSSPNLYWYWQATGGTLQQLFYSITVGQVESVVQLNLSASRPKDDQFILSTEKLLLSHSGFYLCAWSPGGGRLAETLYFGSGTRLTVL.

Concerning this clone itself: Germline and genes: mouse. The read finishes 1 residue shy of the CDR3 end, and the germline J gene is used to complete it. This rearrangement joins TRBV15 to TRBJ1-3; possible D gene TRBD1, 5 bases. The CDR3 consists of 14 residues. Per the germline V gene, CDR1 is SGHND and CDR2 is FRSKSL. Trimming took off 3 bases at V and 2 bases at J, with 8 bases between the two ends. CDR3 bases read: TGTGCCAGCAGTTTTGGGGGGGCTGGAAATACGCTCTAT. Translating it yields CASSFGGAGNTLY. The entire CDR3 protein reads CASSFGGAGNTLYF.

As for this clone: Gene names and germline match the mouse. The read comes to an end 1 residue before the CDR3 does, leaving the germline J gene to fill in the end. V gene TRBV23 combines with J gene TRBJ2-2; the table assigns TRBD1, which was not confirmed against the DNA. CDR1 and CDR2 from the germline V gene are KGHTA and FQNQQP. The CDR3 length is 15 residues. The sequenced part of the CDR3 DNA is TGCTCCAGCAGTCAAGCGGGACAGAACACCGGGCAGCTCTAC. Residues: CSSSQAGQNTGQLY. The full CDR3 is CSSSQAGQNTGQLYF.

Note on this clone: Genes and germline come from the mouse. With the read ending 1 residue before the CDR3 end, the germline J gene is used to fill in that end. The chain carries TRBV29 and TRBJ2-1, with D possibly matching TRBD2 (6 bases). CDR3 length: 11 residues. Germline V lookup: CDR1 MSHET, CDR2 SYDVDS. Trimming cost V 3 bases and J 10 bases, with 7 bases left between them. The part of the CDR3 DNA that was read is TGTGCTAGCAGTTTCTGGGGAGAGCAGTTC. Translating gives CASSFWGEQF. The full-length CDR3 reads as CASSFWGEQFF.

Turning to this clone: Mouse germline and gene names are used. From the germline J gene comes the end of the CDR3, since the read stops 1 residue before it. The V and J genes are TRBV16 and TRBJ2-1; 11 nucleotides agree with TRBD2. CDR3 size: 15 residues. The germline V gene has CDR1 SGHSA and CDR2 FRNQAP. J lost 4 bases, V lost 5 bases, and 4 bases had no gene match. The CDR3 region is CASSLDWGGYAEQFF. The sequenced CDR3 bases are TGTGCAAGCAGCCTCGACTGGGGGGGTTATGCTGAGCAGTTC.

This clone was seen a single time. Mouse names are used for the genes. The CDR3 bases that were read are TGTGCCAGCAGTCAAGGGAACACAGAAGTCTTC. Encoded protein: CASSQGNTEVF. The whole CDR3 region reads CASSQGNTEVFF. The chain uses TRBV26 and TRBJ1-1; no firm D call. From the germline J gene comes the end of the CDR3, since the read stops 1 residue before it. V lost 4 bases to trimming and J lost 1 base, with 4 bases between them. CDR3 size: 12 residues. The germline V gene has CDR1 KGHPV and CDR2 FQNQEV (reference sequence).

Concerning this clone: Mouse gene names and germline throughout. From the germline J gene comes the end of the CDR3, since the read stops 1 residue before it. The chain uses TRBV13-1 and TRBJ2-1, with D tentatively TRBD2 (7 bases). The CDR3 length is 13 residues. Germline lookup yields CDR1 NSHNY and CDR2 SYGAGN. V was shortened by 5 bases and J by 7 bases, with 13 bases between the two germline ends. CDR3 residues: CASSWGRGAEQFF. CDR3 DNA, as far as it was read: TGTGCCAGCAGCTGGGGGCGCGGGGCTGAGCAGTTC.

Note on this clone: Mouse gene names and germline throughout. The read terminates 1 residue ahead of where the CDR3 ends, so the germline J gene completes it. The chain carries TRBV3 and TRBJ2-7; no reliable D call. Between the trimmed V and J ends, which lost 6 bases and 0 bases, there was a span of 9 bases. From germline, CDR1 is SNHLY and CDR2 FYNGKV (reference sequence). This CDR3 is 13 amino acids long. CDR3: CASRRHSSYEQYF. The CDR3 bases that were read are TGTGCCAGCAGGCGACATAGCTCCTATGAACAGTAC.

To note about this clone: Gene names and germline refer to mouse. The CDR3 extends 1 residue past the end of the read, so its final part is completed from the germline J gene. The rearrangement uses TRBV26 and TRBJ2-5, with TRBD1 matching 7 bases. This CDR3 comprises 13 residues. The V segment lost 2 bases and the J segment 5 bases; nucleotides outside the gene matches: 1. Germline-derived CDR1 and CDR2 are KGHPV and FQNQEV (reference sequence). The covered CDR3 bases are TGTGCCAGCAGTCTGGGGGACAGAGACACCCAGTAC. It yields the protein CASSLGDRDTQY. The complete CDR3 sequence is CASSLGDRDTQYF.

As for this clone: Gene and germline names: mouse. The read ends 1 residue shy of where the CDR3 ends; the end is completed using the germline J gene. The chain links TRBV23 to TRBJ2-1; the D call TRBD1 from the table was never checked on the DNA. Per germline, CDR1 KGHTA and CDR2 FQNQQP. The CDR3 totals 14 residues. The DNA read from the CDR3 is TGCTCCAGCAGTATCCGGGACAGGGGAGCTGAGCAGTTC. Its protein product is CSSSIRDRGAEQF. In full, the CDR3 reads CSSSIRDRGAEQFF.

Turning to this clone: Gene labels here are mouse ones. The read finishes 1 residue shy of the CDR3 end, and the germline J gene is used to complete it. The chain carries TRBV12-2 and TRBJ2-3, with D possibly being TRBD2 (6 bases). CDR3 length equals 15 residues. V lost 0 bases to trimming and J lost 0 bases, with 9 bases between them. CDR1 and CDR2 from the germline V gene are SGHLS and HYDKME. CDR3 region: CASSLGWGSAETLYF. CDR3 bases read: TGTGCCAGCTCTCTCGGCTGGGGTAGTGCAGAAACGCTGTAT.

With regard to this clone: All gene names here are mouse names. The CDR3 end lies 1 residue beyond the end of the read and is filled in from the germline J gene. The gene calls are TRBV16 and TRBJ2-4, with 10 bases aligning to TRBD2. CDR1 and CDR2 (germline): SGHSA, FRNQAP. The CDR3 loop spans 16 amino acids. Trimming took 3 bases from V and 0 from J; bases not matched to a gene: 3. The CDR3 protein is CASSFGLGASQNTLYF. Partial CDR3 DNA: TGTGCAAGCAGCTTTGGACTGGGGGCGAGTCAAAACACCTTGTAC.

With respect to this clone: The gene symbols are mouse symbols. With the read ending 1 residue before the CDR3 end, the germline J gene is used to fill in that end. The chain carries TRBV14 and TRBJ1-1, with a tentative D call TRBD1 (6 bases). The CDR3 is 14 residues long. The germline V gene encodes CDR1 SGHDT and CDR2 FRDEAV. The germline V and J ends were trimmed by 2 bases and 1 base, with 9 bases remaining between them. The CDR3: CASSLGGRNTEVFF. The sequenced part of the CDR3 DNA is TGTGCCAGCAGTTTAGGGGGGCGAAACACAGAAGTCTTC.

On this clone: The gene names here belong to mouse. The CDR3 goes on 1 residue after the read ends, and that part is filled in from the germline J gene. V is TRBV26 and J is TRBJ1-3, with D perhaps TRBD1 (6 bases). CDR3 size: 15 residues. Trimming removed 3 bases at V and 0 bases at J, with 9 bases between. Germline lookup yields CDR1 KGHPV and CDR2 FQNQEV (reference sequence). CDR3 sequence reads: CASSLGGHSGNTLYF. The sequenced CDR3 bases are TGTGCCAGCAGTCTAGGGGGGCATTCTGGAAATACGCTCTAT.

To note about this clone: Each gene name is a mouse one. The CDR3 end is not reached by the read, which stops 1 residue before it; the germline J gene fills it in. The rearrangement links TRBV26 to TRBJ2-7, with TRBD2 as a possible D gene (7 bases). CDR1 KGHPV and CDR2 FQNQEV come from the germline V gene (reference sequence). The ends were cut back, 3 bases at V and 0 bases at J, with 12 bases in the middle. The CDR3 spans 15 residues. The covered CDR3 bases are TGTGCCAGCAGTCTAGGGGGGCCTAGCTCCTATGAACAGTAC. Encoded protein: CASSLGGPSSYEQY. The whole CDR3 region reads CASSLGGPSSYEQYF.

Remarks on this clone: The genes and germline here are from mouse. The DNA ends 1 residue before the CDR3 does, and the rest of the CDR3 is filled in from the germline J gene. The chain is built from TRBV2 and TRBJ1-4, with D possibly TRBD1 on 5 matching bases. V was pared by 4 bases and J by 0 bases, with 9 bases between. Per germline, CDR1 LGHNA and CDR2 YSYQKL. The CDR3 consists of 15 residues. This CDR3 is CASSPGQFSNERLFF. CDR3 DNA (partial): TGTGCCAGCAGCCCCGGACAATTTTCCAACGAAAGATTATTT.